Only a few counts were recorded for the clone carrying this T cell receptor (beta chain). What it binds is not known. It was with 60 Vbeta and 13 Jbeta primers that the PCR ran. Profiling relied on immunoSEQ multiplex PCR, and the TCRdb table lists in-frame clones only, not all of them. Altogether more than 100,000 clones are present, approximately 66% being singletons, with the ten largest covering roughly 3.3%. The data stem from a study of cytomegalovirus exposure and HLA in healthy donors. Study conclusions and caveats: DRB1 showed the most TCR associations and HLA-C the fewest in a later analysis, as rates varied by HLA locus.

This CDR3 is 16 amino acids long. CDR1 LGHNA and CDR2 YNFKEQ come from the germline V gene. V was clipped by 4 bases and J by 1 base, with 15 bases between them. The chain combines TRBV4-2 with TRBJ2-3; D remains ambiguous. This sequence originates from a woman in her forties or fifties in good health and CMV-seronegative. Specimen: PBMCs. CDR3 bases: TGTGCCAGCAGCCCGAGCCCTCTCGCGGGCACAGATACGCAGTATTTT. This encodes CASSPSPLAGTDTQYF.